This TCR beta chain was obtained from a study of beta chain features in type 1 diabetes. The CDR3 is made up of 14 amino acids. The germline V gene has CDR1 SGHTA and CDR2 FQGNSA. With V trimmed by 5 bases and J by 4 bases, 4 bases remained unmatched. Whole-study results and caveats: Patients with Type 1 diabetes showed moderately but significantly shorter TCRB CDR3s in all four CD4+ subsets.

Every bit of the isolated RNA underwent reverse transcription, so sequencing read expressed TCRB transcripts. The assay was immunoSEQ multiplex PCR, and TCRdb's table has in-frame clones only and misses some. The sample yields more than 200,000 clones, around 15% seen once. In its sample, this clone was seen a few times. Its antigen is undetermined. What was sequenced was naive CD4+ T cells from blood. This sequence was found in a man aged 25-45 years with type 1 diabetes. V is TRBV7-2 and J is TRBJ1-2; TRBD1 agrees at 10 bases. The CDR3 region is CASSPGQGFYGYTF. DNA of the CDR3: TGTGCCAGCAGCCCGGGACAGGGGTTCTATGGCTACACCTTC. Drawing the rest from reference TRBV7-2 and TRBJ1-2, the complete variable domain is GAGVSQSPSNKVTEKGKDVELRCDPISGHTALYWYRQSLGQGLEFLIYFQGNSAPDKSGLPSDRFSAERTGGSVSTLTIQRTQQEDSAVYLCASSPGQGFYGYTFGSGTRLTVV.